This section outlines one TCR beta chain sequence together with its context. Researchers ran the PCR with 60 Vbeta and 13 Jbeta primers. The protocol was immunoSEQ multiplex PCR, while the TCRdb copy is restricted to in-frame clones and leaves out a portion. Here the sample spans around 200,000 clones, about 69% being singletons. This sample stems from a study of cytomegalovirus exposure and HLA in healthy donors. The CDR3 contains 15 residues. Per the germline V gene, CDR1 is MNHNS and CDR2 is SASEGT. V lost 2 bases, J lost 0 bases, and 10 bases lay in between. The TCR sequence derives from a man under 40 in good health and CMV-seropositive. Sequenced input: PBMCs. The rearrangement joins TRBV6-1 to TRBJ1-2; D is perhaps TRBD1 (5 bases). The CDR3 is CASSEWGDSNYGYTF. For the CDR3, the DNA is TGTGCCAGCAGTGAATGGGGGGACTCTAACTATGGCTACACCTTC.